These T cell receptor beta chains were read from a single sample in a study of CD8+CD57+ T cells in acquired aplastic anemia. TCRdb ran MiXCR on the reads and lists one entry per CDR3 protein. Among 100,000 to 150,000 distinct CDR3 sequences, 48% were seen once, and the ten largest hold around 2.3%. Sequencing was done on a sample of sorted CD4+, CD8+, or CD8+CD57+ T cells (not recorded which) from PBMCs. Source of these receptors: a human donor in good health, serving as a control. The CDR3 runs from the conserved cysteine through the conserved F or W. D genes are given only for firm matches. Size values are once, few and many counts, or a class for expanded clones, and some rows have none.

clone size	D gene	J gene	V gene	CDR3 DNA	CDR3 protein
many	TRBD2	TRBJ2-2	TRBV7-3	TGTGCCAGCAGCTTAAGCGGGGGGGCAGACACCGGGGAGCTGTTTTTT	CASSLSGGADTGELFF
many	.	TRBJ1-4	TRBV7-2	TGTGCCAGCAGCTTAGCTGGTAACGAAAAACTGTTTTTT	CASSLAGNEKLFF
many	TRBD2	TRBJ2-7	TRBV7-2	TGTGCCAGCAGCTTAGCTGGGACTACGTCCTACGAGCAGTACTTC	CASSLAGTTSYEQYF
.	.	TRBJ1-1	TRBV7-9	TGTGCCAGCACGCAAATGAACACTGAAGCTTTCTTT	CASTQMNTEAFF
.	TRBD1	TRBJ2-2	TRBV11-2	TGTGCCAGCAGCTACCAGACAGGGTTGGCGTTGGTCACCGGGGAGCTGTTTTTT	CASSYQTGLALVTGELFF
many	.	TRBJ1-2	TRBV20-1	TGCAGTGCTAGAGTAAGGAAGGAGGTCTATGGCTACACCTTC	CSARVRKEVYGYTF
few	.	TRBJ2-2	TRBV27	TGTGCCAGCAGTTTCCTTGATCAGACCGGGGAGCTGTTTTTT	CASSFLDQTGELFF
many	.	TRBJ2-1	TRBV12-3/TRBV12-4	TGTGCCAGCAGACCAACCCGACTAGGGGGTGAGCAGTTCTTC	CASRPTRLGGEQFF
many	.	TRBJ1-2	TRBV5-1	TGCGCCAGCAGCTTGTCTGTCAGGCAAGATGGCTACACCTTC	CASSLSVRQDGYTF
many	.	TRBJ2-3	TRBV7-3	TGTGCCAGTACGAAGGGGACGATTAGCACAGATACGCAGTATTTT	CASTKGTISTDTQYF
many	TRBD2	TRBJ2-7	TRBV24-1	TGTGCCACCAGTGACCCCTCAGCGGGGAACGAGCAGTACTTC	CATSDPSAGNEQYF
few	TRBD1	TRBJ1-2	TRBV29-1	TGCAGCGTTGACTCAGGGGGCGGTGGCTACACCTTC	CSVDSGGGGYTF
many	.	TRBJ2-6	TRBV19	TGTGCCAGTAGTTCCTTTTCCTACGGGGGCCGGTCCGGGGCCAACGTCCTGACTTTC	CASSSFSYGGRSGANVLTF
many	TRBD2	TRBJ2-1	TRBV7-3	TGTGCCAGCAGCTCCCAAGCGGGGGGATATGGTGAGCAGTTCTTC	CASSSQAGGYGEQFF
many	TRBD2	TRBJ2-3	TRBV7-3	TGTGCCAGCAGCTTAAAAGTAGCCAGCGGGGGAACTCATAGCACAGATACGCAGTATTTT	CASSLKVASGGTHSTDTQYF
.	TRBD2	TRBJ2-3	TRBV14	TGTGCCAGCAGCCCCCGTCAGCGGGAAGCCAGCACAGATACGCAGTATTTT	CASSPRQREASTDTQYF
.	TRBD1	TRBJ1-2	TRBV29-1	TGCAGCGTTGGAGGGACAGTAGATGGCTACACCTTC	CSVGGTVDGYTF
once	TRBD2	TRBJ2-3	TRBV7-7	TGTGCCAGCAGTCTCGACGGGGGGGGCACAGATACGCAGTATTTT	CASSLDGGGTDTQYF
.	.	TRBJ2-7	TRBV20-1	TGCAGTGCCCCCCACGGGGGTGCAGGGGGACCCTACGAGCAGTACTTC	CSAPHGGAGGPYEQYF
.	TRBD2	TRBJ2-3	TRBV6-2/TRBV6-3	TGTGCCAGCTCACTAGCGGGGAGGACAGATACGCAGTATTTT	CASSLAGRTDTQYF
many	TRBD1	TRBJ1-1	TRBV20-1	TGCAGTGCTAGGGGAGACAGGGGGGGAACTGAAGCTTTCTTT	CSARGDRGGTEAFF
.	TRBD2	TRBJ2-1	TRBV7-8	TGTGCCAGCAGCCTGAGGACTAGCCTACATGAGCAGTTCTTC	CASSLRTSLHEQFF
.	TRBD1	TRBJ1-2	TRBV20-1	TGCAGTGCTAGAGATGGACAGGGAGGGAACTATGGCTACACCTTC	CSARDGQGGNYGYTF